This TCR beta chain was retrieved from a study of blood T cell repertoires in COVID-19. In the study overall: Spain, Italy and the United States supplied samples that represented acute and convalescent COVID-19.

Recruits, aged roughly 18 to 89 years, lived in 24 US areas. Participants had their cohort set by participant-reported clinical history. The V gene end was trimmed by 2 bases and the J gene end by 7 bases; junction bases not matched to a gene: 0. Germline V lookup: CDR1 SGHKS, CDR2 YYEKEE (reference sequence). This CDR3 has 12 amino acids. In the original analysis: For nucleated cells, counts were estimated from reference gene primer amplification. Libraries were prepared by immunoSEQ multiplex PCR; TCRdb keeps only in-frame clonotypes and omits some of them. V and J calls and clone size are given by that table; D and trimming were obtained from the DNA. This sample has 350,000 to 400,000 clones, with about nine tenths found just once.

The chain links TRBV5-5 to TRBJ2-1, with 7 bases fitting TRBD2. The sequenced material came from PBMCs or T cells enriched from blood (not recorded which). This clonotype was obtained from a woman in her forties who had been exposed to COVID-19. The CDR3 coding sequence is TGTGCCAGCAGCTTTAGCGGGAATGAGCAGTTCTTC. It specifies CASSFSGNEQFF.